This T cell receptor (beta chain) was retrieved from a study of regulatory T cells in long-lasting Graves disease. Time point in this sample: newly diagnosed GD, antithyroid drugs for less than 3 months. RNA extracted from PBMCs served as the sequencing template. The CDR3 loop spans 13 amino acids. J lost 0 bases, V lost 4 bases, and 2 bases had no gene match. CDR1 and CDR2 from the germline V gene are SQVTM and ANQGSEA. Study-wide results and limits: Persistent disease exhibited a predilection for TRBV28, TRBJ1-2 and TRBJ2-5.

This clonotype was detected many times. Its antigen is still unknown. Combining iRepertoire HTBI primers with Arm-PCR of CDR3 regions, the authors built TCR beta libraries. In TCRdb, the multiplex PCR reads were re-called with MiXCR into one record per CDR3 protein. The sample holds 320,000 or so distinct CDR3 sequences, 18% seen once. The sequences come from peripheral blood mononuclear cells (PBMCs), collected at new diagnosis, from a patient treated with antithyroid drugs. This TCR derives from a female donor with Graves disease. The chain carries TRBV29-1 and TRBJ2-7; 8 nucleotides match TRBD2. The chain's CDR3 is CSVGLAGSYEQYF. The CDR3 DNA reads TGCAGCGTTGGGCTAGCGGGCTCCTACGAGCAGTACTTC.